This T cell receptor beta chain was sequenced for a study of patients and donors after allogeneic stem cell transplantation (dated by TCRdb to about 2020). This clonotype was seen a few times. The target of this receptor is not known. One base away there is no much larger clone; base qualities are not given. The protocol used for the library was RT-PCR. TCRdb records NextSeq 550 as the sequencer. The public sequencing data were trimmed at Q25 with fastp and processed into clonotypes with MiXCR by TCRdb, which kept only in-frame beta chains. Each record represents a unique CDR3 protein, reported with the most common genes and DNA among its rows. This sample comprises about a million distinct CDR3 sequences, roughly 18% of them detected only once. Together, the top ten hold 5% to 6.5% of the sample. The CDR3, cysteine through phenylalanine, is 16 amino acids long. Only the CDR3 portion is preserved as DNA: 48 bases, with reading frame beginning at the first base. V lost 1 base and J lost 8 bases; the stretch between them is 15 bases long. The germline V gene supplies CDR1 KGHSH and CDR2 LQKENI.

The receptor's source is a human donor who was either an allogeneic HSCT recipient or a stem cell or donor lymphocyte infusion donor (not recorded which). It is not recorded whose cells these are; they may come from a transplant donor. The rearrangement joined TRBV18 to TRBJ1-6, with the D gene not clear enough to name. Sequencing input: blood, either unsorted or a sorted T cell fraction (not recorded which). The bases are TGTGCCAGCTCACCACGAACGGAGCCTTCAGATTCACCCCTCCACTTT. Its translation reads: CASSPRTEPSDSPLHF.